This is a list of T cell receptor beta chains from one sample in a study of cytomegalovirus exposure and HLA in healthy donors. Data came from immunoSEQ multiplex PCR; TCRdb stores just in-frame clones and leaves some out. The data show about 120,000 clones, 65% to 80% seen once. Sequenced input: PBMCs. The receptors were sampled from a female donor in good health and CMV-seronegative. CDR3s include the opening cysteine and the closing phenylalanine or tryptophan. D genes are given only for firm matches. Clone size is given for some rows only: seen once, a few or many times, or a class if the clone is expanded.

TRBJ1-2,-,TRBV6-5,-,CASSYSRGGAYGYTF,TGTGCCAGCAGTTACTCGCGGGGGGGGGCATATGGCTACACCTTC
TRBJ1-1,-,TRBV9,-,CASSDRPGTEAFF,TGTGCCAGCAGCGACCGTCCGGGCACTGAAGCTTTCTTT
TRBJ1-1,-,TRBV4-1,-,CASSQFSSGYTEAFF,TGCGCCAGCAGCCAATTTAGTTCAGGTTACACTGAAGCTTTCTTT
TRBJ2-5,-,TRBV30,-,CAWSRSLQETQYF,TGTGCCTGGAGCAGGTCCCTCCAAGAGACCCAGTACTTC
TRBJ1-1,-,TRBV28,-,CASSLRFEAFF,TGTGCCAGCAGTCTGCGGTTTGAAGCTTTCTTT
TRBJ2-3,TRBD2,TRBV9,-,CASSPHRTSADTQYF,TGTGCCAGCAGCCCCCATAGGACTAGCGCAGATACGCAGTATTTT
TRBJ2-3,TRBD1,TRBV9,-,CASSVDFGTGIADTQYF,TGTGCCAGCAGCGTAGACTTTGGGACAGGGATCGCAGATACGCAGTATTTT
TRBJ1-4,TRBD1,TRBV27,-,CASSPRTGVNEKLFF,TGTGCCAGCAGTCCGCGGACAGGGGTTAATGAAAAACTGTTTTTT
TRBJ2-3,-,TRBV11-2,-,CASSWSRSTDTQYF,TGTGCCAGCAGCTGGAGCCGGTCCACAGATACGCAGTATTTT
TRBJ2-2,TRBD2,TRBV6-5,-,CASKLAGAGELFF,TGTGCCAGCAAACTAGCGGGGGCCGGGGAGCTGTTTTTT
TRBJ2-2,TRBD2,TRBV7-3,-,CASSPLAGGLTGELFF,TGTGCCAGCAGCCCTCTGGCGGGGGGGCTCACCGGGGAGCTGTTTTTT
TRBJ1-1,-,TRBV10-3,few,CAAQGQGIMNTEAFF,TGTGCCGCCCAGGGCCAGGGGATCATGAACACTGAAGCTTTCTTT
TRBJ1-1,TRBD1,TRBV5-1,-,CASSSFEGATEAFF,TGCGCCAGCAGCTCGTTCGAGGGGGCCACTGAAGCTTTCTTT
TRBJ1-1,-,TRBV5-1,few,CASSLGVGRNTEAFF,TGCGCCAGCAGCTTGGGGGTAGGGAGGAACACTGAAGCTTTCTTT
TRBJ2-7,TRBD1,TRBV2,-,CASSVGPGQGSYEQYF,TGTGCCAGCAGTGTTGGACCGGGACAGGGTTCCTACGAGCAGTACTTC
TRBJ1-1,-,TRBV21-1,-,CARGQPNTEAFF,TGTGCCAGGGGACAGCCGAACACTGAAGCTTTCTTT
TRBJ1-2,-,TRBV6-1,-,CASSDRGGMDGYTF,TGTGCCAGCAGTGATCGGGGGGGAATGGATGGCTACACCTTC